Below, one T cell receptor beta chain is given with its context. Its matching antigen is unknown. Germline V CDR1 and CDR2: SGDLS, YYNGEE. The CDR3 loop spans 13 amino acids. The ends were cut back, 3 bases at V and 2 bases at J, with 9 bases in the middle. This record comes from a study of cytomegalovirus exposure and HLA in healthy donors. Turning to the study itself: It was reported in a later analysis that the same platform had been used for the 90 to 150 validation repertoires as for the 550 to 700 first-cohort repertoires.

Profiled with immunoSEQ multiplex PCR; TCRdb holds only in-frame clones, not every one. The repertoire includes about 270,000 clones, about 86% of them detected once, and 1% sits in the top ten. Regarding the study as a whole: A few CMV-associated chains proved CMV antigen-specific in vitro.

The receptor comes from a young woman in good health and CMV-seronegative. Input material: PBMCs. The chain recombines TRBV9 with TRBJ2-7; D is perhaps TRBD2 (6 bases). CDR3 loop: CASSDGGTYEQYF. As DNA, the CDR3 is TGTGCCAGCAGCGACGGGGGAACCTACGAGCAGTACTTC.